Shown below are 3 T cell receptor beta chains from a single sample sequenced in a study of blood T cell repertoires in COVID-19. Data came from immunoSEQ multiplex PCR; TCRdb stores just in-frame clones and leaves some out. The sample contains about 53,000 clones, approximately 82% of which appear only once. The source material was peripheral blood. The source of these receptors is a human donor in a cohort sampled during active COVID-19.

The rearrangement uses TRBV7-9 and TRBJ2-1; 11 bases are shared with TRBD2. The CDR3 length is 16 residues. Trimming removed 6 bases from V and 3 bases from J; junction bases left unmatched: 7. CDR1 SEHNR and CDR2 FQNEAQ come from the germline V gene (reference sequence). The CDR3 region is CASRPLAGDFYNEQFF. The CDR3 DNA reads TGTGCCAGCAGACCACTAGCGGGGGACTTCTACAATGAGCAGTTCTTC.

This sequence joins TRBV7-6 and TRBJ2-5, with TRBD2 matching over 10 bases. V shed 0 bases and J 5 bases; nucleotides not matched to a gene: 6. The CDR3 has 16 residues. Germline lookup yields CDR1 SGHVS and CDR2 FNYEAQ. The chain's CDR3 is CASSLAASGGLETQYF. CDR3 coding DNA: TGTGCCAGCAGCTTAGCGGCTAGCGGGGGTTTGGAGACCCAGTACTTC.

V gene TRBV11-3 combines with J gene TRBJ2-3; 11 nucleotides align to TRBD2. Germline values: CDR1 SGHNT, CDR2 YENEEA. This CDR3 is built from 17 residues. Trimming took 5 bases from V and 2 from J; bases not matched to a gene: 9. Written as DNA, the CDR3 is TGTGCCAGCAGCGGATCCCCTAGCGGGGGGATCACAGATACGCAGTATTTT. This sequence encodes CASSGSPSGGITDTQYF.